This T cell receptor (beta chain) was found in a study of blood T cell repertoires in COVID-19. Study in general: Samples representing acute and convalescent COVID-19 were sourced from the United States, Italy and Spain.

Germline V gene data show CDR1 as MNHEY and CDR2 as SVGAGI. V gave up 5 bases and J gave up 2 bases, with 14 bases separating them. The CDR3 has 15 amino acids. Data came from immunoSEQ multiplex PCR; TCRdb stores just in-frame clones and leaves some out. This table has approximately 82,000 clones, 80% to 90% appearing once. The chain joins TRBV6-5 to TRBJ2-3, with a possible D match to TRBD2 (5 bases). This receptor was taken from a woman in her sixties with acute or convalescent COVID-19. Sequencing used peripheral blood. CDR3 residues: CASSPDSFTTDTQYF. The CDR3 DNA reads as TGTGCCAGCAGTCCGGACTCATTTACCACAGATACGCAGTATTTT.